A single sample is the source of the 29 T cell receptor beta chains below, sequenced in a study of graft-versus-host responses after intestinal transplantation. Produced via immunoSEQ multiplex PCR; TCRdb's table is partial and in-frame only. The sample has 29,000 or so clones; 85% to 95% are singletons. Here the sequenced sample was PBMCs, taken about 70 days after intestinal transplant. The origin of the receptors is a human patient who received an intestinal transplant, so some T cells may come from the graft donor.

This clone was seen just once. The gene calls are TRBV4-3 and TRBJ1-2, with D possibly matching TRBD1 (5 bases). The CDR3 has 15 residues. Germline V CDR1 and CDR2: LGHNA, YSLEER. Trimming took 1 base from V and 0 from J, leaving 9 bases between them. In nucleotides, the CDR3 is TGCGCCAGCAGCCAAGCCAGGGAGCCTAACTATGGCTACACCTTC. Translated: CASSQAREPNYGYTF.

The CDR3, as DNA: TGTGCCAGCAGTGACCCGGCGGGGGACAACCAAGAGACCCAGTACTTC. Its protein product is CASSDPAGDNQETQYF. The V call is TRBV2, the J call TRBJ2-5, with D possibly being TRBD2 (7 bases). V was pared by 3 bases and J by 0 bases, with 14 bases between. CDR1 and CDR2 (germline): SNHLY, FYNNEI. The CDR3 runs to 16 residues.

The J gene is TRBJ1-6, the V gene TRBV4-1; 9 bases match TRBD1. Trimming cost V 1 base and J 3 bases; bases outside gene matches: 7. CDR1 is MGHRA and CDR2 is YSYEKL in the germline V gene. This CDR3 contains 18 residues. CDR3 residues: CASSQAALTGGYNSPLHF. The DNA for the CDR3 is TGCGCCAGCAGCCAAGCCGCCTTGACAGGGGGCTATAATTCACCCCTCCACTTT.

The chain is built from TRBV4-1 and TRBJ1-1; no definite D call. The CDR3 totals 18 residues. Trimming shortened V by 2 bases and J by 0 bases, and 19 bases separated the two germline ends. Germline lookup yields CDR1 MGHRA and CDR2 YSYEKL. CDR3 amino acids: CASSQPRGAAPMNTEAFF. The CDR3 nucleotides read TGCGCCAGCAGCCAACCTCGGGGAGCAGCACCGATGAACACTGAAGCTTTCTTT.

This clone showed up just once. In DNA form, the CDR3 reads TGTGCCAGCAGAACCATCCCGGGACAGGGGCGGGTGGATGGCTACACCTTC. Translated, it gives CASRTIPGQGRVDGYTF. V gene TRBV2 combines with J gene TRBJ1-2, with 10 positions matching TRBD1. Losses at the gene ends were 6 bases for V and 6 bases for J; bases not matched to a gene: 16. Germline V gene sequence: CDR1 SNHLY, CDR2 FYNNEI. This CDR3 spans 17 amino acids. Full variable domain (outside the CDR3, taken from reference TRBV2 and TRBJ1-2): EPEVTQTPSHQVTQMGQEVILRCVPISNHLYFYWYRQILGQKVEFLVSFYNNEISEKSEIFDDQFSVERPDGSNFTLKIRSTKLEDSAMYFCASRTIPGQGRVDGYTFGSGTRLTVV.

V usage is TRBV19 and J usage is TRBJ2-7; D is possibly TRBD2 (5 bases). The CDR3 covers 14 residues. The germline V gene encodes CDR1 LNHDA and CDR2 SQIVND (reference sequence). The germline V and J ends were trimmed by 3 bases and 4 bases, with 13 bases remaining between them. The CDR3 loop reads CASSMVSWEYEQYF. CDR3 bases: TGTGCCAGTAGTATGGTCAGTTGGGAGTACGAGCAGTACTTC.

This chain links TRBV13 with TRBJ2-1, with D possibly matching TRBD2 (5 bases). V was trimmed by 5 bases and J by 7 bases, leaving 9 bases between them. The CDR3 is 12 amino acids. The germline gives CDR1 PRHDT, CDR2 FYEKMQ (reference sequence). The CDR3 loop reads CASSMRRNEQFF. In DNA form, the CDR3 reads TGTGCCAGCAGCATGAGGAGGAATGAGCAGTTCTTC.

The J gene is TRBJ1-5, the V gene TRBV27, with TRBD1 matching 7 bases. The CDR3 loop spans 16 amino acids. Germline V gene data show CDR1 as MNHEY and CDR2 as SMNVEV (reference sequence). Trimming cost V 5 bases and J 5 bases; bases outside gene matches: 12. CDR3 in amino acids: CASSTDGTATHQPQHF. The CDR3 DNA sequence: TGTGCCAGCAGTACCGATGGGACAGCAACTCATCAGCCCCAGCATTTT.

The V and J genes are TRBV6-4 and TRBJ2-2; a possible D gene is TRBD1 (5 bases). The CDR3 has 15 residues. In germline, CDR1 is MRHNA, CDR2 SNTAGT. V was shortened by 6 bases and J by 4 bases, with 15 bases between the two germline ends. The CDR3 protein is CASSSPRARTGELFF. The CDR3 DNA follows: TGTGCCAGCAGCTCCCCCAGGGCTCGCACCGGGGAGCTGTTTTTT.

Details on this clone: Other DNA sequences in the same sample also yield this CDR3. The gene calls are TRBV18 and TRBJ1-2; TRBD1 matches 11 bases. Germline V CDR1 and CDR2: KGHSH, LQKENI. V shed 2 bases, J shed 8 bases, and the junction held 13 bases outside the gene matches. The CDR3 runs to 17 residues. In DNA, the CDR3 is TGTGCCAGCTCACCAGTATTGGACGGGACAGGGGGTCGAGGCTACACCTTC. Translating gives CASSPVLDGTGGRGYTF. Drawing the rest from reference TRBV18 and TRBJ1-2, the complete variable domain is NAGVMQNPRHLVRRRGQEARLRCSPMKGHSHVYWYRQLPEEGLKFMVYLQKENIIDESGMPKERFSAEFPKEGPSILRIQQVVRGDSAAYFCASSPVLDGTGGRGYTFGSGTRLTVV.

The chain is built from TRBV27 and TRBJ2-5; 9 positions agree with TRBD2. The germline CDR1 and CDR2 sequences are MNHEY and SMNVEV (reference sequence). V shed 2 bases and J 2 bases; nucleotides not matched to a gene: 9. The CDR3 has 17 residues. The CDR3 DNA is TGTGCCAGCAGTTTAACCGGGAGCGGGGGGCTTCAAGAGACCCAGTACTTC. Translated: CASSLTGSGGLQETQYF.

The chain combines TRBV2 with TRBJ2-7, with D maybe TRBD2 (5 bases). Germline V gene sequence: CDR1 SNHLY, CDR2 FYNNEI. The CDR3 contains 13 residues. V lost 6 bases and J lost 1, with 10 bases in between. As DNA, the CDR3 is TGTGCCAGCAGGGGTGAGGGTTCCTACGAGCAGTACTTC. It encodes CASRGEGSYEQYF.

This sequence joins TRBV9 and TRBJ2-7, with D tentatively TRBD1 (5 bases). Germline V gene sequence: CDR1 SGDLS, CDR2 YYNGEE. The CDR3 is made up of 14 amino acids. Deletions cut 0 bases from V and 7 bases from J, with 14 bases between. The CDR3 region is CASSVEGSTWEQYF. The CDR3 DNA sequence: TGTGCCAGCAGCGTAGAGGGGTCGACTTGGGAGCAGTACTTC. The full variable domain, with the rest looked up from reference TRBV9 and TRBJ2-7, is DSGVTQTPKHLITATGQRVTLRCSPRSGDLSVYWYQQSLDQGLQFLIQYYNGEERAKGNILERFSAQQFPDLHSELNLSSLELGDSALYFCASSVEGSTWEQYFGPGTRLTVT.

The V gene is TRBV2, the J gene TRBJ2-5; D unclear. Trimming left V 6 bases short and J 4 bases short, with 15 bases between. This CDR3 region has 14 residues. Per the germline V gene, CDR1 is SNHLY and CDR2 is FYNNEI. CDR3 in DNA: TGTGCCAGCAGGCACGGACCCATGGGAGAGACCCAGTACTTC. Translating gives CASRHGPMGETQYF.

V and J are TRBV9 and TRBJ2-7; 7 bases agree with TRBD2. Germline V gives CDR1 SGDLS, CDR2 YYNGEE. There are 14 residues in the CDR3. With V trimmed by 2 bases and J by 0 bases, 2 bases remained unmatched. The CDR3 reads CASSVGGSSYEQYF. The CDR3 DNA follows: TGTGCCAGCAGCGTCGGGGGGAGCTCCTACGAGCAGTACTTC.

The rearrangement uses TRBV6-1 and TRBJ2-6, with D possibly called TRBD1 or TRBD2 (7 bases each). The length of the CDR3 is 17 residues. With 4 bases removed from V and 2 bases from J, the gap between germline ends came to 15 bases. Germline V gene data show CDR1 as MNHNS and CDR2 as SASEGT. CDR3 sequence reads: CASSVRGSGTGANVLTF. CDR3 nucleotides: TGTGCCAGCAGTGTCAGGGGGAGCGGGACTGGGGCCAACGTCCTGACTTTC.

This chain joins TRBV2 and TRBJ2-5; TRBD2 is a possible D gene (5 bases). V shed 4 bases and J shed 5 bases, with 5 bases lying between them. Germline V gives CDR1 SNHLY, CDR2 FYNNEI. This CDR3 has 11 residues. CDR3 protein: CASSGEETQYF. The CDR3 nucleotides are TGTGCCAGCAGTGGGGAGGAGACCCAGTACTTC.

The genes are TRBV10-1 and TRBJ2-7; the D is unclear. The CDR3 is made up of 13 amino acids. In germline, CDR1 is WNHNN, CDR2 SYGVQD (reference sequence). Deletions cut 5 bases from V and 2 bases from J, with 10 bases between. CDR3 sequence (DNA): TGCGCCAGCAGTTTAGGTAGCCCCTACGAGCAGTACTTC. This codes for CASSLGSPYEQYF.

The chain combines TRBV11-2 with TRBJ2-7, with D perhaps TRBD1 or TRBD2 (5 bases each). V was clipped by 1 base and J by 0 bases, with 13 bases between them. Per the germline V gene, CDR1 is SGHAT and CDR2 is FQNNGV. This CDR3 has 16 residues. The chain's CDR3 is CASSLAVRGPSYEQYF. The CDR3, as DNA: TGTGCCAGCAGCTTAGCGGTAAGGGGACCCTCCTACGAGCAGTACTTC.

The chain has TRBV10-3 and TRBJ1-4; D gene unclear. The CDR3 is 17 amino acids. V was cut by 0 bases and J by 0 bases, with 11 bases left in between. Germline V gives CDR1 ENHRY, CDR2 SYGVKD. This CDR3 reads CAISESGVRTTNEKLFF. The DNA of the CDR3 is TGTGCCATCAGTGAGTCCGGGGTCCGGACAACTAATGAAAAACTGTTTTTT.

The rearrangement links TRBV15 to TRBJ1-2; no firm D call. The CDR3 extends over 15 amino acids. V lost 5 bases, J lost 0 bases, and 13 bases lay in between. The germline V gene has CDR1 LNHNV and CDR2 YYDKDF (reference sequence). This CDR3 is CATSRTADSNYGYTF. The CDR3 region has the DNA TGTGCCACCAGCCGCACTGCTGATTCTAACTATGGCTACACCTTC.

The chain joins TRBV1 to TRBJ2-1; TRBD2 is the table's D call, not checked against the DNA. TRBV1 is tagged as a pseudogene. The CDR3 is 16 residues long. In DNA form, the CDR3 reads TGCACCAGCAGCCAAGGTGAGCGGGAGAATCACAATGAGCAGTTCTTC. Translating gives CTSSQGERENHNEQFF.

This chain connects TRBV7-2 to TRBJ1-1, with 9 bases matching TRBD1. Germline loops: CDR1 SGHTA, CDR2 FQGNSA. The CDR3 extends over 15 amino acids. The V and J ends lost 5 bases and 3 bases, in that order; junction bases with no gene match: 7. CDR3 nucleotide sequence: TGTGCCAGCAGCCCTAGACAGGGGGTGTACACTGAAGCTTTCTTT. Its protein product is CASSPRQGVYTEAFF.

V and J are TRBV6-1 and TRBJ1-1, with D hard to call. Trimming left V 1 base short and J 11 bases short, with 26 bases between. The germline CDR1 and CDR2 sequences are MNHNS and SASEGT. The length of the CDR3 is 17 residues. The CDR3 sequence is CASSEGRAEVFLSVAFF. The CDR3 nucleotides read TGTGCCAGCAGTGAAGGAAGGGCTGAGGTGTTCCTAAGCGTGGCTTTCTTT.

The chain carries TRBV19 and TRBJ1-5, with D tentatively TRBD1 (5 bases). CDR3 length equals 13 residues. The germline V gene encodes CDR1 LNHDA and CDR2 SQIVND (reference sequence). Trimming removed 3 bases at V and 6 bases at J, with 9 bases between. CDR3 DNA: TGTGCCAGTAGTATGGGGGGGGGTCAGCCCCAGCATTTT. It is translated as CASSMGGGQPQHF.

The chain combines TRBV5-6 with TRBJ1-3; 7 nucleotides align to TRBD1. CDR1 SGHDT and CDR2 YYEEEE come from the germline V gene. The V segment lost 1 base and the J segment 8 bases; nucleotides outside the gene matches: 9. This CDR3 is built from 15 residues. CDR3 amino acids: CASSLFLGGADTIYF. CDR3 nucleotides: TGTGCCAGCAGCTTGTTTTTAGGGGGCGCAGACACCATATATTTT.

This chain links TRBV11-3 with TRBJ2-5; 8 bases match TRBD2. Germline CDR1 SGHNT, CDR2 YENEEA. V lost 5 bases to trimming and J lost 3 bases; unmatched junction nucleotides: 11. The CDR3 has 16 amino acids. The CDR3 nucleotides are TGTGCCAGCAGCGGCCGGGACACCGGGGGGGAAGAGACCCAGTACTTC. Translating gives CASSGRDTGGEETQYF.

V is TRBV6-6 and J is TRBJ1-2; 9 bases align to TRBD1. Germline-derived CDR1 and CDR2 are MNHNY and SVGAGI (reference sequence). With V trimmed by 0 bases and J by 5 bases, 4 bases remained unmatched. This CDR3 comprises 15 residues. CDR3 in amino acids: CASSYSKQGAYGYTF. The CDR3, as DNA: TGTGCCAGCAGTTACTCGAAACAGGGGGCATATGGCTACACCTTC.

This clone showed up just once. The J gene is TRBJ2-1, the V gene TRBV18, with no clear D. Germline values: CDR1 KGHSH, CDR2 LQKENI. This CDR3 has 13 amino acids. Trimming pared 2 bases from V and 5 bases from J, leaving 7 bases between. CDR3 bases: TGTGCCAGCTCACCAGGCCTCAACAATGAGCAGTTCTTC. Translated, it gives CASSPGLNNEQFF.